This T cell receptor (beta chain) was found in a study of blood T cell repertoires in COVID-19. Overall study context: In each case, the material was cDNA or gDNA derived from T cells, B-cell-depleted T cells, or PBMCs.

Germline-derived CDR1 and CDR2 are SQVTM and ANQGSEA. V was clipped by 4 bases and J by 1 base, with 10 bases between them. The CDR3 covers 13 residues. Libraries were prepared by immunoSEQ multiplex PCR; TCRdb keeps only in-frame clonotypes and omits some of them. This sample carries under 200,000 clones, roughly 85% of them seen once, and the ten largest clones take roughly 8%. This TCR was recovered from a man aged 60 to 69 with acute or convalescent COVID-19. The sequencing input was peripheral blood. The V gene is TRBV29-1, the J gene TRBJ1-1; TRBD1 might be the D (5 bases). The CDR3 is CSVGQGWNTEAFF. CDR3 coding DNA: TGCAGCGTTGGTCAGGGTTGGAACACTGAAGCTTTCTTT.